The rows below give T cell receptor beta chains drawn from one sample of a study of blood T cells in healthy people across ages. Using its own MiXCR run on the 5' RACE reads, TCRdb lists one record per CDR3 protein. Among fewer than 1,000,000 distinct CDR3 sequences listed, 46% were seen once. Sequencing used blood. These receptors were taken from an elderly man in good health. Both conserved end residues are part of each CDR3. The D gene is left open where the match is weak. Expanded clones are given a class, and other clones once, few, many or no size at all.

d_gene,j_gene,v_gene,len,abundance,CDR3aa,CDR3nt
.,TRBJ2-1,TRBV12-3/TRBV12-4,14,many,CASSLADVYNEQFF,TGTGCCAGCAGTTTAGCGGACGTTTACAATGAGCAGTTCTTC
TRBD1,TRBJ1-2,TRBV9,15,once,CASSGATGTADGYTF,TGTGCCAGCAGCGGAGCTACAGGGACAGCAGATGGCTACACCTTC
TRBD1,TRBJ1-2,TRBV12-3/TRBV12-4,14,.,CASSLTLQGYGYTF,TGTGCCAGCAGTCTCACTTTACAGGGGTATGGCTACACCTTC
.,TRBJ1-1,TRBV24-1,15,few,CATSDLGGRGAEAFF,TGTGCCACCAGTGATTTGGGTGGCAGGGGAGCTGAAGCTTTCTTT
.,TRBJ1-5,TRBV5-1,15,.,CASSLGPGGNQPQHF,TGCGCCAGCAGCTTGGGACCGGGTGGCAATCAGCCCCAGCATTTT
.,TRBJ1-2,TRBV20-1,15,.,CSARDVRGIGYGYTF,TGCAGTGCTAGAGATGTTCGGGGAATAGGGTATGGCTACACCTTC
TRBD1,TRBJ2-7,TRBV10-3,13,.,CAILGTGAYEQYF,TGTGCCATCTTGGGGACAGGGGCCTACGAGCAGTACTTC
.,TRBJ2-1,TRBV5-4,12,many,CASSLGRALQFF,TGTGCCAGCAGCTTGGGCAGGGCCCTCCAGTTCTTC
TRBD2,TRBJ2-3,TRBV12-3/TRBV12-4,18,.,CASSPTGTSGRITDTQYF,TGTGCCAGCAGTCCCACCGGGACTAGCGGGAGAATCACAGATACGCAGTATTTT
TRBD2,TRBJ2-2,TRBV18,15,.,CASSATSGIAGELFF,TGTGCCAGCTCAGCGACTAGCGGGATAGCCGGGGAGCTGTTTTTT
.,TRBJ2-3,TRBV4-2,19,.,CASSQPPTQTEAATDTQYF,TGTGCCAGCAGCCAACCCCCGACCCAGACAGAGGCAGCCACAGATACGCAGTATTTT
.,TRBJ1-5,TRBV13,15,.,CASRTDDISNQPQHF,TGTGCCAGCCGCACCGATGACATCAGCAATCAGCCCCAGCATTTT
.,TRBJ2-3,TRBV7-2,16,many,CASSLEGHRSTDTQYF,TGTGCCAGCAGCTTAGAGGGACACCGAAGCACAGATACGCAGTATTTT
.,TRBJ2-4,TRBV4-2,16,.,CASSQPGVREKNIQYF,TGTGCCAGCAGCCAACCCGGGGTGCGGGAAAAAAACATTCAGTACTTC
.,TRBJ2-3,TRBV15,14,few,CATSRRLETNTQYF,TGTGCCACCAGCAGACGCTTAGAGACCAATACGCAGTATTTT
TRBD2,TRBJ2-1,TRBV20-1,15,.,CSARTPGGWDNEQFF,TGCAGTGCTAGAACCCCGGGAGGTTGGGACAATGAGCAGTTCTTC
TRBD1,TRBJ2-7,TRBV3-1,15,.,CASSHPGQSFYEQYF,TGTGCCAGCAGCCATCCGGGACAGTCTTTCTACGAGCAGTACTTC
.,TRBJ2-7,TRBV20-1,16,.,CSATESRGYAVDEQYF,TGCAGTGCTACCGAGTCAAGGGGATACGCAGTTGACGAGCAGTACTTC
TRBD1,TRBJ2-5,TRBV20-1,12,.,CSARTGLETQYF,TGCAGTGCTCGGACAGGGTTAGAGACCCAGTACTTC
.,TRBJ1-1,TRBV10-3,13,few,CAISESGTIEAFF,TGTGCCATCAGTGAGTCGGGAACGATTGAAGCTTTCTTT
.,TRBJ2-7,TRBV29-1,12,.,CSVGQPPDEQYF,TGCAGCGTGGGACAACCGCCTGACGAGCAGTACTTC
TRBD1,TRBJ2-1,TRBV5-1,15,many,CASSDPQGLNNEQFF,TGCGCCAGCAGCGACCCACAGGGGTTGAACAATGAGCAGTTCTTC
.,TRBJ2-3,TRBV20-1,15,.,CSATLAYASTDTQYF,TGCAGTGCTACTCTAGCGTACGCTAGCACAGATACGCAGTATTTT
.,TRBJ2-3,TRBV27,13,.,CASSRRVGDTQYF,TGTGCCAGCAGCCGCCGAGTCGGTGATACGCAGTATTTT
.,TRBJ1-5,TRBV25-1,15,few,CASSGGVYSNQPQHF,TGTGCCAGCAGTGGGGGGGTTTACTCCAATCAGCCCCAGCATTTT
.,TRBJ1-5,TRBV20-1,14,few,CSARETLSGQPQHF,TGCAGTGCTAGAGAGACTCTCAGCGGTCAGCCCCAGCATTTT
TRBD2,TRBJ2-2,TRBV9,17,.,CASRAPGLAGYTGELFF,TGTGCCAGCAGAGCACCGGGACTAGCGGGCTACACCGGGGAGCTGTTTTTT
.,TRBJ2-5,TRBV6-6,13,few,CASSQVTGETQYF,TGTGCCAGCAGTCAAGTAACGGGGGAGACCCAGTACTTC
.,TRBJ1-6,TRBV12-3/TRBV12-4,12,many,CASSLDNSPLHF,TGTGCCAGCAGCCTCGATAATTCACCCCTCCACTTT
.,TRBJ2-7,TRBV4-3,13,many,CASSPGRGYEQYF,TGCGCCAGCAGCCCCGGAAGGGGCTACGAGCAGTACTTC
.,TRBJ1-2,TRBV29-1,9,.,CSEEDGYTF,TGCAGCGAAGAAGACGGCTACACCTTC
.,TRBJ2-1,TRBV20-1,15,.,CSAQGWGNSYNEQFF,TGCAGTGCCCAGGGGTGGGGAAACTCCTACAATGAGCAGTTCTTC
.,TRBJ2-3,TRBV12-3/TRBV12-4,18,few,CASSLARGAFTSTDTQYF,TGTGCCAGCAGTTTAGCCAGGGGGGCATTTACTAGCACAGATACGCAGTATTTT
TRBD2,TRBJ2-1,TRBV20-1,15,few,CSATGLAGGYIEQFF,TGCAGTGCAACGGGACTAGCGGGAGGTTATATTGAGCAGTTCTTC
.,TRBJ1-5,TRBV30,14,.,CAWSVASTNQPQHF,TGCGCCTGGAGTGTAGCCTCCACCAATCAGCCCCAGCATTTT
TRBD1,TRBJ1-4,TRBV20-1,14,.,CSASIQGAEEKLFF,TGCAGTGCTAGTATACAGGGGGCGGAAGAAAAACTGTTTTTT
.,TRBJ2-5,TRBV4-2,16,few,CASSPGPSRRRETQYF,TGTGCCAGCAGTCCAGGCCCTTCAAGAAGGCGCGAGACCCAGTACTTC
TRBD1,TRBJ1-5,TRBV6-2/TRBV6-3,13,once,CASGRGAAQPQHF,TGTGCCAGCGGCAGGGGGGCCGCGCAGCCCCAGCATTTT
.,TRBJ2-7,TRBV27,14,.,CASSSGLFPYEQYF,TGTGCCAGCAGTTCCGGACTCTTTCCCTACGAGCAGTACTTC
.,TRBJ1-2,TRBV6-5,12,once,CASRLDDYGYTF,TGTGCCAGCAGACTGGACGACTATGGCTACACCTTC
TRBD2,TRBJ2-2,TRBV4-3,14,.,CASSQDGLAGALFF,TGCGCCAGCAGCCAAGATGGACTAGCGGGAGCCCTGTTTTTT
.,TRBJ2-7,TRBV5-1,14,few,CASSFFGNNYEQYF,TGCGCCAGCAGCTTTTTCGGGAACAATTACGAGCAGTACTTC
.,TRBJ2-7,TRBV7-2,16,.,CASSDYDSGGVYEQYF,TGTGCCAGCAGCGATTACGACAGTGGTGGTGTCTACGAGCAGTACTTC
.,TRBJ2-3,TRBV10-2,13,few,CASSIRGPDTQYF,TGCGCCAGCAGTATTAGGGGCCCAGATACGCAGTATTTT
TRBD2,TRBJ2-7,TRBV9,15,.,CASSVGRAGGDEQYF,TGTGCCAGCAGCGTAGGGCGAGCGGGAGGTGACGAGCAGTACTTC